The TCR beta chain described here comes from a study of T-cell reconstitution after alpha-beta-depleted transplantation in children. Unique molecular identifiers tagged the TCRbeta library. One entry per CDR3 protein, called by TCRdb with MiXCR from the PCR reads. The table shows about 77,000 distinct CDR3 sequences, with roughly 20% occurring only once. This CDR3 has 16 amino acids. The V gene's germline CDR1 is WSHSY and CDR2 SAAADI. The V gene lost 3 bases and the J gene lost 0 bases, with 14 bases spanning the gap. The sequencing here drew on PBMCs, mostly from graft donor cells, taken 360 days after TCRalphabeta/CD19-depleted stem cell transplant. The chain is built from TRBV10-2 and TRBJ1-1; D not resolved. The origin of this receptor is a male patient aged 2-9 years who had a stem cell transplant for acute lymphoblastic leukemia, so the T cells may come from the graft donor. CDR3 region: CASSEWIRRVNTEAFF. The CDR3, as DNA: TGCGCCAGCAGTGAATGGATCAGGAGAGTGAACACTGAAGCTTTCTTT.